The 3 T cell receptor beta chains below were found in one sample sequenced in a study of blood T cell repertoires in COVID-19. Sequenced by immunoSEQ multiplex PCR; TCRdb stores in-frame clones only, minus some. In the table there are 45,000 to 55,000 clones, around nine tenths of which are singletons. Material for sequencing was peripheral blood. The origin of the receptors is a human donor in a cohort sampled during active COVID-19.

The V gene is TRBV11-2, the J gene TRBJ2-1, with D hard to call. V gave up 5 bases and J gave up 3 bases, with 11 bases separating them. Germline assignment: CDR1 SGHAT and CDR2 FQNNGV. CDR3 length equals 14 residues. In DNA form, the CDR3 reads TGTGCCAGCAGCGTGGCCTTCCTCTACAATGAGCAGTTCTTC. Translating it yields CASSVAFLYNEQFF.

The chain joins TRBV9 to TRBJ2-3, with 11 bases that match TRBD2. The CDR3 loop spans 15 amino acids. Trimming cost V 1 base and J 5 bases; bases outside gene matches: 3. Germline CDR1 reads SGDLS; CDR2 reads YYNGEE. CDR3 in DNA: TGTGCCAGCAGCGTACTAGCGGGGGGTGGAGATACGCAGTATTTT. This sequence encodes CASSVLAGGGDTQYF.

This clone was detected once. The rearrangement uses TRBV28 and TRBJ1-2; D not certain. The V and J ends lost 6 bases and 7 bases respectively, with 12 bases between them. This CDR3 has 12 residues. CDR1 MDHEN and CDR2 SYDVKM come from the germline V gene. CDR3 DNA: TGTGCCAGCAGGCGAACCTCGGGTGGCTACACCTTC. Protein sequence: CASRRTSGGYTF.